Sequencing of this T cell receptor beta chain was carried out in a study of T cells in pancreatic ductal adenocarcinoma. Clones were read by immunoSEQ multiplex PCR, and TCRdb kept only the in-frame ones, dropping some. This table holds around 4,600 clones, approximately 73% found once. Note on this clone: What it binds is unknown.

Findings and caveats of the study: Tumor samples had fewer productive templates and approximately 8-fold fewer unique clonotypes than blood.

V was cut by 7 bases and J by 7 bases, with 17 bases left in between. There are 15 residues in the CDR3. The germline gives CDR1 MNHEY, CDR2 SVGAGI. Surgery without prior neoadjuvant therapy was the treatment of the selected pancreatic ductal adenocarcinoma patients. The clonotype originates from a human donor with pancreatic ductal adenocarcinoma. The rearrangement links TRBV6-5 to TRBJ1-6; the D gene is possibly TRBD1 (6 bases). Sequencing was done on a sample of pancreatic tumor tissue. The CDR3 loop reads CASKHQGTGNSPLHF. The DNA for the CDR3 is TGTGCCAGCAAGCATCAGGGGACCGGGAATTCACCCCTCCACTTT.